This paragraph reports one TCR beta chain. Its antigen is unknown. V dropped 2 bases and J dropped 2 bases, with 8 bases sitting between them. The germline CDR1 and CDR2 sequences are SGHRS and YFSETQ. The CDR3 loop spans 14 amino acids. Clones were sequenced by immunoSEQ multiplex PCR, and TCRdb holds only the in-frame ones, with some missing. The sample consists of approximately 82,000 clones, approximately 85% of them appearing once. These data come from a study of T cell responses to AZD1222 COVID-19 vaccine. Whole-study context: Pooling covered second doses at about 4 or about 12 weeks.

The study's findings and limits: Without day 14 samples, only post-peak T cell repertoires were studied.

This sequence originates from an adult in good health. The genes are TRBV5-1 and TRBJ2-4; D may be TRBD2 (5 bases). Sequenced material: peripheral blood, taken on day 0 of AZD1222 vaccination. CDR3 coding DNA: TGCGCCAGCAGCTTTGAGGGATCCAAAAACATTCAGTACTTC. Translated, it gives CASSFEGSKNIQYF.